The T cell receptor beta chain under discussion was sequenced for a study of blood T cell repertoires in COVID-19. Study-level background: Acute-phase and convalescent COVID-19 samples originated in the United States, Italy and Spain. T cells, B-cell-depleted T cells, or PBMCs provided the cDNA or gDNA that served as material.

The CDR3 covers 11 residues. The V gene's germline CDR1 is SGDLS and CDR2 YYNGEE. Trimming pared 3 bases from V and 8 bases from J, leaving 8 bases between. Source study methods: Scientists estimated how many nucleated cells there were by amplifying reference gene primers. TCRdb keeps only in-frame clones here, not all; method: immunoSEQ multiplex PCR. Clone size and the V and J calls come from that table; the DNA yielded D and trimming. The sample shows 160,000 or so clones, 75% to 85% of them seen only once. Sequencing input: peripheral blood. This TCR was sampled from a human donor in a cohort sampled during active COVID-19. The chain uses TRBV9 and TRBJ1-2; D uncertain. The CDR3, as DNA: TGTGCCAGCAGCGCGGGGAGGGGCTACACCTTC. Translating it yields CASSAGRGYTF. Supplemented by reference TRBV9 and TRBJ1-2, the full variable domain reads DSGVTQTPKHLITATGQRVTLRCSPRSGDLSVYWYQQSLDQGLQFLIQYYNGEERAKGNILERFSAQQFPDLHSELNLSSLELGDSALYFCASSAGRGYTFGSGTRLTVV.